This T cell receptor (beta chain) was sequenced during a study of cytotoxic CD8 clonotypes in ibrutinib-treated CLL. As for the study in general: Productive templates per sample averaged approximately 240,000; productive rearrangements, 94,082. The study's findings and limits: The clonality rise at ibrutinib response reflected private clonotype expansion.

For TCR beta libraries, approximately 2 micrograms of genomic DNA were obtained from cryopreserved PBMCs. The planned depth of sequencing spanned 1 in 200,000 to 1 in 1 million T cells. Libraries were prepared by immunoSEQ multiplex PCR; TCRdb keeps only in-frame clonotypes and omits some of them. The sample has 50,000 to 60,000 clones, around four fifths seen once. A note on this clone: Its antigen is as yet unknown.

The CDR3 length is 14 residues. Germline values: CDR1 ENHRY, CDR2 SYGVKD. The V end lost 6 bases, the J end lost 5 bases, and 16 bases lay between the germline ends. Sequencing used PBMCs, obtained after 24 months of ibrutinib treatment. The sequence was collected from a human donor with chronic lymphocytic leukemia. This sequence joins TRBV10-3 and TRBJ1-1; a possible D gene is TRBD1 (6 bases). The CDR3 protein is CAIREQVQGTEAFF. For the CDR3, the DNA is TGTGCCATCAGGGAGCAGGTACAGGGTACTGAAGCTTTCTTT.